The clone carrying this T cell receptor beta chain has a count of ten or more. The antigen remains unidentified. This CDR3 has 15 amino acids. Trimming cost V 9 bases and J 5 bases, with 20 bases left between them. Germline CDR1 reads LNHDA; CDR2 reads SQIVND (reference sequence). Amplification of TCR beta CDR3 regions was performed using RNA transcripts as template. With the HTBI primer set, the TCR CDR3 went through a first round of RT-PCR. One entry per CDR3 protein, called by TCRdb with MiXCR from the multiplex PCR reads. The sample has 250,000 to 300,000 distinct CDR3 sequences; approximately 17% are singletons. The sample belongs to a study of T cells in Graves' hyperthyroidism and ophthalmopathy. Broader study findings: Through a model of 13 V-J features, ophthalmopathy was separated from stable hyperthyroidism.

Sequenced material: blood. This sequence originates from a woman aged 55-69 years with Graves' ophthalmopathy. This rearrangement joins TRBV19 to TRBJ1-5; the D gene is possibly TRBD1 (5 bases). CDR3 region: CASTSIDSGDQPQHF. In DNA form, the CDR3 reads TGTGCCAGCACTTCAATTGACAGTGGCGATCAGCCCCAGCATTTT.